The 13 T cell receptor beta chains in this list originate from one sample, sequenced in a study of cytomegalovirus exposure and HLA in healthy donors. Primers for the PCR totalled 60 Vbeta and 13 Jbeta. The repertoire was sequenced with immunoSEQ multiplex PCR; TCRdb's copy has only in-frame clones and lacks some. The sample contains 110,000 to 150,000 clones, roughly 62% of which appear only once. Sequencing was carried out using PBMCs. The receptors were sampled from a man aged 60-69 years in good health and CMV-seronegative.

V is TRBV6-5 and J is TRBJ2-7, with 9 nucleotides matching TRBD2. Germline CDR1 MNHEY, CDR2 SVGAGI. Trimming removed 4 bases from V and 4 bases from J; junction bases left unmatched: 11. There are 16 residues in the CDR3. The CDR3 nucleotides are TGTGCCAGCAGTTCAACCCATAGCGGGAGTGCATACGAGCAGTACTTC. As protein: CASSSTHSGSAYEQYF.

This chain links TRBV19 with TRBJ2-1; 9 bases match TRBD1. Trimming cost V 8 bases and J 3 bases; bases outside gene matches: 5. Germline lookup yields CDR1 LNHDA and CDR2 SQIVND (reference sequence). The CDR3 is 14 residues long. The CDR3 sequence is CASHRDRDYNEQFF. Written as DNA, the CDR3 is TGTGCCAGTCACCGGGACAGGGACTACAATGAGCAGTTCTTC.

The chain carries TRBV6-5 and TRBJ1-5, with D possibly matching TRBD1 (6 bases). Germline loops: CDR1 MNHEY, CDR2 SVGAGI. With 5 bases removed from V and 4 bases from J, the gap between germline ends came to 15 bases. The CDR3 is made up of 15 amino acids. CDR3 sequence (DNA): TGTGCCAGCAGTCTAGACAGGAGCGTAAATCAGCCCCAGCATTTT. Translation gives CASSLDRSVNQPQHF.

This clone was counted a single time. This sequence joins TRBV6-6 and TRBJ2-1; 7 bases line up with TRBD2. After removal of 6 bases from V and 2 bases from J, the junction contained 4 bases not matched to a gene. CDR3 length: 14 amino acids. CDR1 is MNHNY and CDR2 is SVGAGI in the germline V gene (reference sequence). CDR3 region: CASRGGGAYNEQFF. DNA of the CDR3: TGTGCCAGCAGAGGTGGGGGGGCCTACAATGAGCAGTTCTTC.

V gene TRBV6-5 combines with J gene TRBJ1-5; maybe TRBD1 (6 bases). The CDR3 contains 13 residues. V was cut by 4 bases and J by 5 bases, with 9 bases left in between. CDR1 and CDR2 from the germline V gene are MNHEY and SVGAGI. In DNA form, the CDR3 reads TGTGCCAGCAGTTCCAGGGGTCATCAGCCCCAGCATTTT. The encoded protein is CASSSRGHQPQHF.

The gene calls are TRBV28 and TRBJ2-3; 9 bases agree with TRBD1. CDR3 length: 15 residues. Per the germline V gene, CDR1 is MDHEN and CDR2 is SYDVKM. The ends lost 2 bases at V and 0 bases at J; junction bases unmatched: 0. CDR3 DNA sequence: TGTGCCAGCAGTTTAGGGACAGGGAGCACAGATACGCAGTATTTT. It yields the protein CASSLGTGSTDTQYF.

The chain is built from TRBV25-1 and TRBJ2-3, with D possibly matching TRBD2 (6 bases). CDR3 length equals 16 residues. Trimming removed 1 base at V and 3 bases at J, with 14 bases between. Germline V CDR1 and CDR2: MGHDK, SYGVNS. CDR3 nucleotides: TGTGCCAGCAGTGAATTATGGGGAGGTCGAACAGATACGCAGTATTTT. Translated: CASSELWGGRTDTQYF.

The chain recombines TRBV7-9 with TRBJ1-4; TRBD1 might be the D (5 bases). CDR3 length: 15 residues. Germline V CDR1 and CDR2: SEHNR, FQNEAQ (reference sequence). V lost 5 bases to trimming and J lost 4 bases, with 14 bases between them. The CDR3 loop is CASSHELRGNEKLFF. CDR3 in DNA: TGTGCCAGCAGCCACGAGCTTAGGGGTAATGAAAAACTGTTTTTT.

V and J are TRBV5-1 and TRBJ2-3; no clear D. The CDR3 spans 14 residues. Germline V gene lookup returns CDR1 SGHRS and CDR2 YFSETQ. The ends were cut back, 0 bases at V and 1 base at J, with 6 bases in the middle. The CDR3 bases are TGCGCCAGCAGCTTGGCAACAGGCACAGATACGCAGTATTTT. Its translation: CASSLATGTDTQYF. Based on the CDR3 plus reference TRBV5-1 and TRBJ2-3, the full variable domain is KAGVTQTPRYLIKTRGQQVTLSCSPISGHRSVSWYQQTPGQGLQFLFEYFSETQRNKGNFPGRFSGRQFSNSRSEMNVSTLELGDSALYLCASSLATGTDTQYFGPGTRLTVL.

This clone has only a few counts. The rearrangement joins TRBV28 to TRBJ2-3, with D unclear. V was shortened by 6 bases and J by 2 bases, with 9 bases between the two germline ends. This CDR3 comprises 13 residues. The germline V gene encodes CDR1 MDHEN and CDR2 SYDVKM. The CDR3 reads CASSPQATDTQYF. CDR3 coding DNA: TGTGCCAGCAGCCCTCAGGCCACAGATACGCAGTATTTT.

The chain joins TRBV7-9 to TRBJ2-1; 11 bases line up with TRBD1. J lost 4 bases, V lost 4 bases, and 0 bases had no gene match. Germline V lookup: CDR1 SEHNR, CDR2 FQNEAQ (reference sequence). The CDR3 sequence is 14 residues long. CDR3 residues: CASSWDRGYNEQFF. In DNA, the CDR3 is TGTGCCAGCAGCTGGGACAGGGGGTACAATGAGCAGTTCTTC.

This rearrangement joins TRBV5-1 to TRBJ2-1; unclear D gene. Trimming pared 2 bases from V and 5 bases from J, leaving 11 bases between. The CDR3 runs 14 residues. In germline, CDR1 is SGHRS, CDR2 YFSETQ. CDR3 region: CASSFFAPDNEQFF. The CDR3 nucleotides read TGCGCCAGCAGCTTTTTCGCGCCCGACAATGAGCAGTTCTTC.

J is TRBJ2-2 and V is TRBV15, with a weak D call TRBD2 (6 bases). Germline V CDR1 and CDR2: LNHNV, YYDKDF (reference sequence). V was clipped by 0 bases and J by 4 bases, with 6 bases between them. The CDR3 spans 14 residues. The chain's CDR3 is CATSRELATGELFF. The CDR3 nucleotides are TGTGCCACCAGCAGAGAACTAGCCACCGGGGAGCTGTTTTTT.